These T cell receptor beta chains were read from a single sample in a study of T cell responses to AZD1222 COVID-19 vaccine. Method: immunoSEQ multiplex PCR; TCRdb's copy keeps in-frame clones and lacks some. The sample includes 140,000 to 150,000 clones, around 92% of them seen just once. The sample in question was peripheral blood, obtained after recovery from COVID-19. These receptor sequences come from an adult who had recovered from COVID-19. Each CDR3 is given with its conserved first and last residue. Each record gives: J gene, CDR3 length, D gene, V gene, clone size, CDR3 protein, CDR3 DNA. The D gene is left open where the match is weak. Not every row has a clone size; where given, it reads once, few, many or a size class.

>TRBJ2-2|14|NA|TRBV14|NA
CASSPLPETGELFF
TGTGCCAGCAGCCCCCTCCCAGAGACCGGGGAGCTGTTTTTT
>TRBJ1-3|13|NA|TRBV30|NA
CAWSEQVGNTIYF
TGTGCCTGGAGTGAACAGGTTGGAAACACCATATATTTT
>TRBJ2-7|14|TRBD1|TRBV5-4|NA
CASSRPGTGREQYF
TGTGCCAGCAGCCGTCCCGGGACAGGGAGGGAGCAGTACTTC
>TRBJ2-5|14|TRBD2|TRBV19|NA
CASRVAGGVETQYF
TGTGCCAGTAGGGTAGCGGGAGGCGTAGAGACCCAGTACTTC
>TRBJ2-4|14|TRBD1|TRBV28|NA
CASSSGQGVVIQYF
TGTGCCAGCAGTTCAGGACAGGGGGTGGTCATTCAGTACTTC
>TRBJ1-2|17|NA|TRBV5-1|NA
CASTLIGGGQPNYGYTF
TGCGCCAGCACCCTTATTGGAGGAGGGCAGCCTAACTATGGCTACACCTTC
>TRBJ1-2|11|NA|TRBV5-1|NA
CASSGGYDYTF
TGCGCCAGCTCCGGGGGGTACGACTACACCTTC
>TRBJ2-7|15|NA|TRBV4-1|NA
CASSQGAGATYEQYF
TGCGCCAGCAGCCAAGGGGCGGGGGCCACCTACGAGCAGTACTTC
>TRBJ1-2|14|TRBD1|TRBV3-1/TRBV3-2|once
CASTLTGTGDGYTF
TGTGCCAGCACCCTAACCGGGACAGGGGACGGCTACACCTTC
>TRBJ2-1|16|NA|TRBV5-1|NA
CASSPLGQEARHEQFF
TGCGCCAGCAGCCCCCTCGGGCAGGAAGCTCGTCATGAGCAGTTCTTC
>TRBJ2-7|13|NA|TRBV18|NA
CATRLNRNYEQYF
TGTGCCACCCGGCTGAACAGAAACTACGAGCAGTACTTC
>TRBJ2-2|14|NA|TRBV28|few
CASSLDVDTGELFF
TGTGCCAGCAGTTTAGACGTAGACACCGGGGAGCTGTTTTTT
>TRBJ2-1|15|NA|TRBV15|few
CATSRDPLAGNEQFF
TGTGCCACCAGCAGAGATCCCTTAGCTGGCAATGAGCAGTTCTTC
>TRBJ1-5|15|NA|TRBV15|NA
CATSRDRNSNQPQHF
TGTGCCACCAGCAGAGACAGGAATAGCAATCAGCCCCAGCATTTT
>TRBJ1-1|15|NA|TRBV6-5|NA
CASSYYRSGAYEAFF
TGTGCCAGCAGTTATTACCGGTCCGGAGCATATGAAGCTTTCTTT
>TRBJ1-4|15|NA|TRBV3-1/TRBV3-2|NA
CASSQRTSLVEKLFF
TGTGCCAGCAGCCAGCGGACTAGCCTAGTCGAAAAACTGTTTTTT
>TRBJ2-6|15|NA|TRBV6-5|NA
CASSRRLSGANVLTF
TGTGCCAGCAGCCGTCGTTTGTCTGGGGCCAACGTCCTGACTTTC
>TRBJ2-7|14|TRBD1|TRBV7-9|NA
CASTPQGITYEQYF
TGTGCCAGCACCCCACAGGGGATTACCTACGAGCAGTACTTC
>TRBJ2-7|13|NA|TRBV29-1|NA
CSVDVGRGYEQYF
TGCAGCGTTGACGTCGGCAGGGGATACGAGCAGTACTTC
>TRBJ1-2|13|NA|TRBV25-1|NA
CASSEGPNYGYTF
TGTGCCAGCAGTGAAGGCCCTAACTATGGCTACACCTTC
>TRBJ2-5|17|NA|TRBV5-4|NA
CASSLEVGIAPQETQYF
TGTGCCAGCAGCTTGGAGGTGGGAATAGCTCCACAAGAGACCCAGTACTTC
>TRBJ2-2|14|NA|TRBV19|NA
CASSGGTHTGELFF
TGTGCCAGTAGTGGGGGGACCCACACCGGGGAGCTGTTTTTT
>TRBJ2-1|15|NA|TRBV4-1|NA
CASGRQQSSYNEQFF
TGCGCCAGCGGTCGACAACAGAGCTCCTACAATGAGCAGTTCTTC
>TRBJ2-2|15|NA|TRBV7-3|once
CASSLLGEGTGELFF
TGTGCCAGCAGCTTATTGGGAGAGGGGACCGGGGAGCTGTTTTTT
>TRBJ1-1|13|NA|TRBV19|NA
CASNRVSNTEAFF
TGTGCCAGTAACCGGGTTTCGAACACTGAAGCTTTCTTT
>TRBJ2-1|19|TRBD2|TRBV3-1/TRBV3-2|once
CASSQGASGRPLSYNEQFF
TGTGCCAGCAGCCAAGGGGCTAGCGGGAGGCCTCTCTCCTACAATGAGCAGTTCTTC
>TRBJ1-6|15|NA|TRBV5-4|NA
CASSLRGGNNSPLHF
TGTGCCAGCAGCTTGAGAGGAGGGAATAATTCACCCCTCCACTTT
>TRBJ1-5|14|NA|TRBV19|NA
CASTTPGSNQPQHF
TGTGCCAGTACCACCCCAGGGAGCAATCAGCCCCAGCATTTT